This T cell receptor (beta chain) was documented in a study of blood T cell repertoires in COVID-19. Some clones are missing from TCRdb's copy, which holds only in-frame ones; the method was immunoSEQ multiplex PCR. The sample yields some 250,000 clones, 75% to 90% seen once. Each participant's cohort was designated according to participant-reported clinical history. CDR3 length: 13 amino acids. The germline CDR1 and CDR2 sequences are GTSNPN and SVGIG (reference sequence). Trimming at V came to 4 bases and at J to 6 bases, leaving 5 bases not matched to a gene. Input material: PBMCs or T cells enriched from blood (not recorded which). The source of this sequence is a woman aged 45 to 65 who had recovered from COVID-19. The J gene is TRBJ1-5, the V gene TRBV30, with 8 bases that match TRBD1. The CDR3 is CAWNQGAAQPQHF. The CDR3 nucleotides are TGTGCCTGGAATCAGGGGGCAGCTCAGCCCCAGCATTTT.